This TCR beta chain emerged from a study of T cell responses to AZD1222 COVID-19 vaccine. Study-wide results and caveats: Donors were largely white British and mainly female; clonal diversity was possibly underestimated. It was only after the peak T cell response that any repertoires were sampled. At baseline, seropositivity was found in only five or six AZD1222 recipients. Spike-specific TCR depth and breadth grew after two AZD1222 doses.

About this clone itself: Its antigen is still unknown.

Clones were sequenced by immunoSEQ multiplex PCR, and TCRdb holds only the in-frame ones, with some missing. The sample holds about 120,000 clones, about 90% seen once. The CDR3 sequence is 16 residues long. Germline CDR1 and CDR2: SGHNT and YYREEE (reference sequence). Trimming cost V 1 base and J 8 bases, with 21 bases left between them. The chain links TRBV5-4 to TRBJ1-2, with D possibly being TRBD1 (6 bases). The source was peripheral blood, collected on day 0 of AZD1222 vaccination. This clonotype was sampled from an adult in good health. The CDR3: CASSLTWVQGPNGYTF. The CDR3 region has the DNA TGTGCCAGCAGCTTGACGTGGGTCCAGGGGCCCAACGGCTACACCTTC. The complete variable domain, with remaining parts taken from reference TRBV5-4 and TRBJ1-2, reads ETGVTQSPTHLIKTRGQQVTLRCSSQSGHNTVSWYQQALGQGPQFIFQYYREEENGRGNFPPRFSGLQFPNYSSELNVNALELDDSALYLCASSLTWVQGPNGYTFGSGTRLTVV.